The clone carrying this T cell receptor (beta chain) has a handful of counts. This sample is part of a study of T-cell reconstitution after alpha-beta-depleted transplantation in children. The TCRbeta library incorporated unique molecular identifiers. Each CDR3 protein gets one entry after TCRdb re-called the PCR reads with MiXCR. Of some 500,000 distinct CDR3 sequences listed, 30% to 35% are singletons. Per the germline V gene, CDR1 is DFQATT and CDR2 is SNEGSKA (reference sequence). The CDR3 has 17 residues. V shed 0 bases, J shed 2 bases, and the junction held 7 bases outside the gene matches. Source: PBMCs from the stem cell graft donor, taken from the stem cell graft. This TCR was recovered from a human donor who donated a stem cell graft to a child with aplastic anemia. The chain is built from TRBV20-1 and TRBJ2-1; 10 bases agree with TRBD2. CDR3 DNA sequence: TGCAGTGCTAGAGATCAATTAGCGGGAGGTCCCTACAATGAGCAGTTCTTC. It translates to CSARDQLAGGPYNEQFF.